These 32 T cell receptor beta chains share one sample of origin, sequenced in a study of regulatory T cells in long-lasting Graves disease. As to time point: persistent/refractory GD, antithyroid drugs over 5 years with positive TRAb. PBMC RNA was the source of the TCR library. Building the TCR beta libraries relied on iRepertoire HTBI primers, and CDR3 regions underwent Arm-PCR. TCRdb analysed the multiplex PCR reads with MiXCR anew, one entry per CDR3 protein. Of around 450,000 distinct CDR3 sequences in the sample, roughly 21% are singletons; the top ten hold approximately 6.4%. Sequenced material: peripheral blood mononuclear cells (PBMCs), taken when the disease was refractory, from a patient treated with antithyroid drugs. Receptors originate from a female donor with Graves disease.

This chain joins TRBV28 and TRBJ2-2; D possibly corresponds to TRBD1 (5 bases). The CDR3 runs 15 residues. The V and J ends lost 6 bases and 0 bases respectively, with 11 bases between them. Germline V gene sequence: CDR1 MDHEN, CDR2 SYDVKM. For the CDR3, the DNA is TGTGCCAGCAGCCGCAGGGCTTCGAACACCGGGGAGCTGTTTTTT. It encodes CASSRRASNTGELFF.

Many counts were recorded for this clonotype. This chain connects TRBV12-3 or TRBV12-4 to TRBJ1-6; D is uncertain. This CDR3 region has 15 residues. V dropped 7 bases and J dropped 6 bases, with 16 bases sitting between them. In DNA, the CDR3 is TGTGCCAGCAATGCGGTCGGATTTGTTAATTCACCCCTCCACTTT. It yields the protein CASNAVGFVNSPLHF.

The sample holds a few counts of this clonotype. The CDR3 spells CASSRPLTGMGNTEAFF. As DNA, the CDR3 is TGTGCCAGCAGTCGACCACTGACAGGGATGGGGAACACTGAAGCTTTCTTT. The chain couples TRBV3-1 to TRBJ1-1; 7 nucleotides match TRBD1. The CDR3 covers 17 residues. V lost 6 bases and J lost 1; bases outside the gene matches: 14. Per the germline V gene, CDR1 is LGHDT and CDR2 is YNNKEL (reference sequence).

This clonotype was seen ten or more times. The rearrangement joins TRBV6-1 to TRBJ2-5, with 14 bases that match TRBD2. V lost 6 bases to trimming and J lost 1 base; unmatched junction nucleotides: 7. CDR1 and CDR2 (germline): MNHNS, SASEGT. This CDR3 is 17 amino acids long. CDR3 sequence reads: CASRQGLAGGSQETQYF. CDR3 in DNA: TGTGCCAGCAGACAAGGACTAGCGGGAGGATCCCAAGAGACCCAGTACTTC.

The chain uses TRBV4-1 and TRBJ1-2; the match to TRBD1 covers 7 bases. The germline gives CDR1 MGHRA, CDR2 YSYEKL. Trimming took 4 bases from V and 4 from J; bases not matched to a gene: 9. The CDR3 contains 15 residues. CDR3 in amino acids: CASSLYYRGSYGYTF. The CDR3 region has the DNA TGCGCCAGCAGCCTCTACTACAGGGGCTCCTATGGCTACACCTTC.

This clonotype was counted only a few times. The CDR3 spells CASSFLGFSGANVLTF. CDR3 coding DNA: TGTGCCAGCAGTTTCTTGGGCTTCTCTGGGGCCAACGTCCTGACTTTC. The gene calls are TRBV28 and TRBJ2-6; no definite D call. This CDR3 spans 16 amino acids. In germline, CDR1 is MDHEN, CDR2 SYDVKM. V dropped 3 bases and J dropped 0 bases, with 9 bases sitting between them.

The rearrangement joins TRBV12-3 or TRBV12-4 to TRBJ2-5; D remains unclear. This CDR3 is 13 amino acids long. The V gene lost 4 bases and the J gene lost 0 bases, with 6 bases spanning the gap. The CDR3 DNA reads as TGTGCCAGCAGTTCAGTCAACCAAGAGACCCAGTACTTC. Translated, it gives CASSSVNQETQYF.

This clonotype was counted ten times or more. The V call is TRBV20-1, the J call TRBJ1-1, with a possible D match to TRBD1 (5 bases). With 6 bases removed from V and 2 bases from J, the gap between germline ends came to 13 bases. The germline V gene encodes CDR1 DFQATT and CDR2 SNEGSKA (reference sequence). The CDR3 totals 13 residues. This chain's CDR3 is CSATDSKNTEAFF. In DNA, the CDR3 is TGCAGTGCAACAGACAGCAAAAACACTGAAGCTTTCTTT.

This clonotype was found many times. This chain links TRBV28 with TRBJ2-5; D tentatively reads TRBD1 or TRBD2 (6 bases each). Germline CDR1 reads MDHEN; CDR2 reads SYDVKM. V shed 2 bases and J shed 5 bases, with 12 bases lying between them. CDR3 length equals 14 residues. The CDR3: CASSLGGTTETQYF. CDR3 nucleotide sequence: TGTGCCAGCAGTTTAGGGGGGACAACCGAGACCCAGTACTTC.

Ten or more counts support this clonotype. This chain joins TRBV20-1 and TRBJ2-7; a possible D gene is TRBD1 (5 bases). CDR1 is DFQATT, CDR2 SNEGSKA, per germline (reference sequence). Trimming removed 6 bases from V and 6 bases from J, with 15 bases in between. The CDR3 spans 12 residues. Here the CDR3 reads CSAVTAIGEQYF. For the CDR3, the DNA is TGCAGTGCGGTGACAGCCATCGGCGAGCAGTACTTC.

The table lists this clonotype with many counts. V is TRBV6-2 or TRBV6-3 and J is TRBJ1-1; D is possibly TRBD1 (6 bases). Germline V lookup: CDR1 MNHEY, CDR2 SVGEGT. V gave up 3 bases and J gave up 0 bases, with 11 bases separating them. The CDR3 is 15 residues long. The CDR3 loop reads CASSYGQGMNTEAFF. CDR3 nucleotides: TGTGCCAGCAGTTATGGGCAGGGGATGAACACTGAAGCTTTCTTT.

This clonotype was seen ten or more times. The V call is TRBV12-3 or TRBV12-4, the J call TRBJ1-1; no firm D call. V was trimmed by 4 bases and J by 1 base, leaving 7 bases between them. CDR3 length: 13 amino acids. CDR3 protein: CASSWSPNTEAFF. DNA of the CDR3: TGTGCCAGCAGTTGGTCCCCGAACACTGAAGCTTTCTTT.

This clonotype has just one count. The rearrangement links TRBV7-9 to TRBJ1-1; D might be TRBD1 (5 bases). This CDR3 comprises 13 residues. V was pared by 3 bases and J by 4 bases, with 9 bases between. CDR1 and CDR2 (germline): SEHNR, FQNEAQ (reference sequence). The CDR3 coding sequence is TGTGCCAGCAGCTTCGACAGCGGCACTGAAGCTTTCTTT. Translating it yields CASSFDSGTEAFF.

As regards this clonotype: This may arise from a read error, as a much more abundant clone is one base away. The rearrangement joins TRBV28 to TRBJ2-7; D is perhaps TRBD2 (5 bases). CDR1 and CDR2 (germline): MDHEN, SYDVKM. V lost 6 bases and J lost 5, with 20 bases in between. This CDR3 comprises 15 residues. The CDR3 coding sequence is TGTGCCAGCAGCGCCCCCGGGATAGTAGGGAACGAGCAGTACTTC. Protein: CASSAPGIVGNEQYF.

This chain connects TRBV24-1 to TRBJ2-1; D is possibly TRBD1 (6 bases). This CDR3 comprises 13 residues. V was pared by 3 bases and J by 8 bases, with 10 bases between. CDR1 is KGHDR, CDR2 SFDVKD, per germline. In DNA, the CDR3 is TGTGCCACCAGTGATCTCCCAGGGGATGAGCAGTTCTTC. Amino acids: CATSDLPGDEQFF.

The chain has TRBV7-3 and TRBJ1-1; the D is unclear. In germline, CDR1 is SGHTA, CDR2 FQGTGA. The CDR3 loop spans 12 amino acids. Trimming removed 2 bases at V and 7 bases at J, with 8 bases between. CDR3 bases: TGTGCCAGCAGCTTAGACGCTGGTGAAGCTTTCTTT. Translating it yields CASSLDAGEAFF.

This clonotype was picked up a small number of times. V and J are TRBV5-1 and TRBJ2-2, with 12 bases matching TRBD2. CDR1 SGHRS and CDR2 YFSETQ come from the germline V gene. The CDR3 extends over 17 amino acids. The ends lost 1 base at V and 0 bases at J; junction bases unmatched: 1. This CDR3 is CASSLLAGGSNTGELFF. As DNA, the CDR3 is TGCGCCAGCAGCTTGCTAGCGGGAGGGTCGAACACCGGGGAGCTGTTTTTT.

This clonotype was detected many times. The chain combines TRBV28 with TRBJ2-7; a possible D gene is TRBD1 (5 bases). Germline values: CDR1 MDHEN, CDR2 SYDVKM. The CDR3 totals 14 residues. V was shortened by 6 bases and J by 0 bases, with 12 bases between the two germline ends. The CDR3 coding sequence is TGTGCCAGCAGAGAACAGGTTAGCTCCTACGAGCAGTACTTC. Protein sequence: CASREQVSSYEQYF.

The table lists this clonotype with a few counts. CDR3 in DNA: TGTGCCAGCAGTTTAGTAGAGTTGGGGACAGGGGATTACTCGCGCACAGATACGCAGTATTTT. It yields the protein CASSLVELGTGDYSRTDTQYF. The chain carries TRBV12-3 or TRBV12-4 and TRBJ2-3, with 10 bases aligning to TRBD1. The ends lost 1 base at V and 1 base at J; junction bases unmatched: 17. This CDR3 comprises 21 residues.

Details on this clonotype: A far larger clone is one nucleotide away, so this likely arose from a read error. V is TRBV12-3 or TRBV12-4 and J is TRBJ2-1; D ambiguous. V lost 2 bases to trimming and J lost 8 bases, with 4 bases between them. The CDR3 contains 11 residues. CDR3 loop: CASSLNHEQFF. The DNA of the CDR3 is TGTGCCAGCAGTTTAAACCATGAGCAGTTCTTC.

The chain joins TRBV28 to TRBJ2-3, with TRBD1 as a possible D gene (6 bases). Trimming shortened V by 6 bases and J by 2 bases, and 15 bases separated the two germline ends. CDR3 length equals 15 residues. Germline CDR1 reads MDHEN; CDR2 reads SYDVKM. The CDR3 DNA is TGTGCCAGCAGCGCCTATACAGGGTACACAGATACGCAGTATTTT. Its protein is CASSAYTGYTDTQYF.

This clonotype has a handful of counts. The chain joins TRBV7-8 to TRBJ1-2; 8 positions agree with TRBD1. V dropped 5 bases and J dropped 7; count of bases not matched to a gene: 6. The CDR3 runs to 13 residues. CDR1 and CDR2 from the germline V gene are SGHVS and FQNEAQ. The CDR3 nucleotides read TGTGCCAGCAGCGCCCGGACAGGGTTTGGCTACACCTTC. Amino acid sequence: CASSARTGFGYTF.

This clonotype was observed a few times. This chain uses TRBV5-8 with TRBJ1-2, with a weak D call TRBD1 (6 bases). V was shortened by 1 base and J by 3 bases, with 13 bases between the two germline ends. CDR3 length: 15 residues. CDR1 SGHTS and CDR2 YDEGEE come from the germline V gene. The CDR3 nucleotides read TGTGCCAGCAGCTTGATACAGGGAGCGGACTATGGCTACACCTTC. Amino acids: CASSLIQGADYGYTF.

This clonotype turned up a few times. The rearrangement joins TRBV6-1 to TRBJ2-7; D unclear. Trimming took off 8 bases at V and 1 base at J, with 9 bases between the two ends. CDR3 length: 12 amino acids. The germline V gene encodes CDR1 MNHNS and CDR2 SASEGT. CDR3 loop: CASGQSSYEQYF. As DNA, the CDR3 is TGTGCCAGCGGGCAGAGTTCCTACGAGCAGTACTTC.

This clonotype was seen only a few times. V usage is TRBV30 and J usage is TRBJ1-2; D not certain. The CDR3 extends over 12 amino acids. The germline CDR1 and CDR2 sequences are GTSNPN and SVGIG (reference sequence). Trimming stripped 3 bases from V and 4 bases from J, with 9 bases between. The CDR3 is CAWSPDGYGYTF. The CDR3, as DNA: TGTGCCTGGAGCCCCGACGGCTATGGCTACACCTTC.

This clonotype was counted only a few times. Here the CDR3 reads CASSQDGLRIDNSPLHF. For the CDR3, the DNA is TGCGCCAGCAGCCAAGATGGCCTGCGGATAGATAATTCACCCCTCCACTTT. The chain uses TRBV4-1 and TRBJ1-6; D unresolved. This CDR3 has 17 residues. V shed 0 bases and J shed 5 bases, with 14 bases lying between them. CDR1 and CDR2 from the germline V gene are MGHRA and YSYEKL.

The V call is TRBV24-1, the J call TRBJ2-2; 11 positions match TRBD2. Germline V lookup: CDR1 KGHDR, CDR2 SFDVKD. J lost 4 bases, V lost 4 bases, and 4 bases had no gene match. The CDR3 runs 16 residues. The chain's CDR3 is CATSDTGTSGTGELFF. The CDR3 DNA sequence: TGTGCCACCAGTGACACCGGGACTAGCGGCACCGGGGAGCTGTTTTTT.

A remark on this clonotype: This may stem from a read error, because a much larger clone lies one nucleotide away. V and J are TRBV28 and TRBJ1-4; TRBD1 matches 7 bases. Germline V gives CDR1 MDHEN, CDR2 SYDVKM. The CDR3 sequence is 13 residues long. The DNA for the CDR3 is TGTGCCAGCAGTACAGGGGTTGATGAAAAACCGTTTTTT. Translated, it gives CASSTGVDEKPFF. The full variable domain, its missing parts supplied by reference TRBV28 and TRBJ1-4, is DVKVTQSSRYLVKRTGEKVFLECVQDMDHENMFWYRQDPGLGLRLIYFSYDVKMKEKGDIPEGYSVSREKKERFSLILESASTNQTSMYLCASSTGVDEKPFFGSGTQLSVL.

This clonotype was counted many times. CDR3 residues: CATRAGGGIQYF. In DNA, the CDR3 is TGTGCCACCCGGGCAGGGGGGGGCATTCAGTACTTC. This sequence joins TRBV6-1 and TRBJ2-4; D tentatively fits TRBD1 or TRBD2 (7 bases each). The CDR3 is 12 amino acids. Per germline, CDR1 MNHNS and CDR2 SASEGT. Trimming cost V 10 bases and J 9 bases, with 16 bases left between them.

This rearrangement joins TRBV20-1 to TRBJ2-3; tentative D call: TRBD2 (6 bases). CDR1 is DFQATT and CDR2 is SNEGSKA in the germline V gene (reference sequence). The CDR3 is 15 residues long. The germline V and J ends were trimmed by 0 bases and 0 bases, with 10 bases remaining between them. CDR3 sequence (DNA): TGCAGTGCTAGAGACGTAGCGGCTAGCACAGATACGCAGTATTTT. Translating it yields CSARDVAASTDTQYF.

V and J are TRBV6-2 or TRBV6-3 and TRBJ2-7; 12 nucleotides match TRBD1. V gave up 7 bases and J gave up 6 bases; unmatched junction bases: 7. CDR3 size: 14 residues. The V gene's germline CDR1 is MNHEY and CDR2 SVGEGT. For the CDR3, the DNA is TGTGCCAGCATTATAGGGACAGGGGGCGCCGAGCAGTACTTC. It yields the protein CASIIGTGGAEQYF.

A few counts support this clonotype. The chain employs TRBV19 and TRBJ1-2; tentatively, D is TRBD1 (5 bases). V lost 3 bases, J lost 6 bases, and 11 bases lay in between. Germline V gives CDR1 LNHDA, CDR2 SQIVND (reference sequence). The length of the CDR3 is 13 residues. The CDR3 DNA follows: TGTGCCAGTAGTATCTGGCAGGGAGATGGCTACACCTTC. Residues: CASSIWQGDGYTF. Full variable domain (remainder filled in from reference TRBV19 and TRBJ1-2): DGGITQSPKYLFRKEGQNVTLSCEQNLNHDAMYWYRQDPGQGLRLIYYSQIVNDFQKGDIAEGYSVSREKKESFPLTVTSAQKNPTAFYLCASSIWQGDGYTFGSGTRLTVV.